What follows are 10 T cell receptor beta chains derived from one specimen sequenced in a study of blood T cell repertoires in COVID-19. This table comes from immunoSEQ multiplex PCR, and its TCRdb copy is limited to in-frame clones, with some not included. Of some 700,000 clones listed, 75% to 90% are singletons. What was sequenced was peripheral blood. The receptors were sampled from a woman younger than 30 with acute or convalescent COVID-19.

The genes are TRBV7-9 and TRBJ2-2, with D possibly being TRBD2 (6 bases). Germline V CDR1 and CDR2: SEHNR, FQNEAQ (reference sequence). This CDR3 is 15 amino acids long. V was trimmed by 2 bases and J by 4 bases, leaving 11 bases between them. In nucleotides, the CDR3 is TGTGCCAGCAGCTTACGGGGGAAAGGCACCGGGGAGCTGTTTTTT. It yields the protein CASSLRGKGTGELFF.

The CDR3, as DNA: TGTGCCTGGGCCCGGGGTCGCCCAGATACGCAGTATTTT. Translated: CAWARGRPDTQYF. The chain joins TRBV30 to TRBJ2-3; TRBD2 might be the D (5 bases). CDR3 size: 13 residues. V lost 5 bases and J 4 bases, leaving 13 bases between the germline ends. Germline V gene sequence: CDR1 GTSNPN, CDR2 SVGIG (reference sequence).

The rearrangement links TRBV7-2 to TRBJ2-7, with 13 bases that match TRBD2. CDR1 SGHTA and CDR2 FQGNSA come from the germline V gene. The J segment lost 2 bases and the V segment lost 5 bases, leaving 0 bases of the junction unmatched. CDR3 size: 14 residues. CDR3 bases: TGTGCCAGCAGCACTAGCGGGGGGGCCTACGAGCAGTACTTC. Translating it yields CASSTSGGAYEQYF.

The chain couples TRBV28 to TRBJ1-5; D not resolved. The CDR3 length is 14 residues. CDR1 is MDHEN and CDR2 is SYDVKM in the germline V gene. V lost 5 bases and J lost 6, with 14 bases in between. The DNA for the CDR3 is TGTGCCAGCAGTCCCCCTGGGGAGAGTCAGCCCCAGCATTTT. As protein: CASSPPGESQPQHF.

The rearrangement joins TRBV5-1 to TRBJ1-6, with 7 bases fitting TRBD1. J lost 6 bases, V lost 4 bases, and 4 bases had no gene match. The CDR3 extends over 14 amino acids. Germline values: CDR1 SGHRS, CDR2 YFSETQ. The chain's CDR3 is CASSPSGGNSPLHF. The CDR3 DNA sequence: TGCGCCAGCAGCCCCTCAGGGGGTAATTCACCCCTCCACTTT.

The chain recombines TRBV5-4 with TRBJ1-2, with D possibly matching TRBD1 (5 bases). The CDR3 loop spans 15 amino acids. Germline assignment: CDR1 SGHNT and CDR2 YYREEE (reference sequence). V gave up 4 bases and J gave up 7 bases, with 20 bases separating them. The CDR3 here is CASSRRDSPVSGYTF. The CDR3, as DNA: TGTGCCAGCAGCCGCCGGGACTCACCAGTCAGTGGCTACACCTTC. The full variable domain, completed using reference TRBV5-4 and TRBJ1-2, is ETGVTQSPTHLIKTRGQQVTLRCSSQSGHNTVSWYQQALGQGPQFIFQYYREEENGRGNFPPRFSGLQFPNYSSELNVNALELDDSALYLCASSRRDSPVSGYTFGSGTRLTVV.

CDR3 DNA sequence: TGTGCCAGCAGCTTAGTGAAGGGGCGTGAAGCTTTCTTT. Protein sequence: CASSLVKGREAFF. The chain recombines TRBV7-2 with TRBJ1-1; weak D call: TRBD1 (5 bases). V was trimmed by 1 base and J by 7 bases, leaving 10 bases between them. Per the germline V gene, CDR1 is SGHTA and CDR2 is FQGNSA. The CDR3 runs to 13 residues.

The V and J genes are TRBV5-1 and TRBJ1-2; 9 bases align to TRBD1. Unmatched junction bases numbered 15, after V lost 7 bases and J lost 8 bases. Germline CDR1 is SGHRS and CDR2 is YFSETQ. The CDR3 has 15 amino acids. CDR3 protein: CASAHRGPGSGGYTF. DNA for the CDR3: TGCGCCAGCGCCCACAGGGGGCCAGGGTCGGGCGGCTACACCTTC.

Here the CDR3 DNA reads TGTGCCAGCACTCCGTTACGGGGGGAGCAGTTCTTC. Protein product: CASTPLRGEQFF. The chain couples TRBV12-3 or TRBV12-4 to TRBJ2-1, with D possibly matching TRBD2 (6 bases). Trimming left V 7 bases short and J 10 bases short, with 14 bases between. The CDR3 has 12 amino acids.

The genes are TRBV30 and TRBJ2-4, with D perhaps TRBD1 (6 bases). The CDR3 is made up of 16 amino acids. From germline, CDR1 is GTSNPN and CDR2 SVGIG (reference sequence). V lost 3 bases to trimming and J lost 9 bases, with 24 bases between them. The CDR3 sequence is CAWSTLPWGPLSIQYF. The CDR3 bases are TGTGCCTGGAGCACTCTCCCTTGGGGGCCCCTTAGCATTCAGTACTTC.